This is a list of T cell receptor beta chains from one sample in a study of T cell responses to AZD1222 COVID-19 vaccine. This table comes from immunoSEQ multiplex PCR, and its TCRdb copy is limited to in-frame clones, with some not included. The table records 120,000 to 150,000 clones, about 89% of them present only once. Material: peripheral blood, obtained on day 0 of MenACWY control vaccination. These receptor sequences come from an adult in good health. Both conserved end residues are part of each CDR3. Each record gives: V gene, D gene, clone size, J gene, CDR3 DNA, CDR3 protein. D genes are given only for firm matches. A row's size may be missing; if present it is once, few, many or a size class.

V gene: TRBV5-1; D gene: NA; clone size: NA; J gene: TRBJ2-2; CDR3 DNA: TGCGCCAGCAGCTCCCGTATAGTTCGGACCGGGGAGCTGTTTTTT; CDR3 protein: CASSSRIVRTGELFF
V gene: TRBV5-4; D gene: TRBD1; clone size: NA; J gene: TRBJ2-5; CDR3 DNA: TGTGCCAGCAGCGAGGACAGGGGGGAAGAGACCCAGTACTTC; CDR3 protein: CASSEDRGEETQYF
V gene: TRBV12-5; D gene: NA; clone size: NA; J gene: TRBJ1-5; CDR3 DNA: TGTGCTAGTGGAAGTGACAGTAGCAATCAGCCCCAGCATTTT; CDR3 protein: CASGSDSSNQPQHF
V gene: TRBV24-1; D gene: NA; clone size: once; J gene: TRBJ2-3; CDR3 DNA: TGTGCCACCAGTGATTTCGGAGATACGCAGTATTTT; CDR3 protein: CATSDFGDTQYF
V gene: TRBV5-4; D gene: NA; clone size: NA; J gene: TRBJ2-3; CDR3 DNA: TGTGCCAGCAGCTTGGGTTGGCAGAGCACAGATACGCAGTATTTT; CDR3 protein: CASSLGWQSTDTQYF
V gene: TRBV6-5; D gene: TRBD2; clone size: NA; J gene: TRBJ2-2; CDR3 DNA: TGTGCCAGCATCCTAGCGGGAGATACCGGGGAGCTGTTTTTT; CDR3 protein: CASILAGDTGELFF
V gene: TRBV28; D gene: NA; clone size: NA; J gene: TRBJ1-2; CDR3 DNA: TGTGCCAGCAGTTCCCGGTGGGGCTACACCTTC; CDR3 protein: CASSSRWGYTF
V gene: TRBV30; D gene: TRBD1; clone size: NA; J gene: TRBJ2-7; CDR3 DNA: TGTGCCTGGAGTGAGCCGGGACAGGTCCGTTACGAGCAGTACTTC; CDR3 protein: CAWSEPGQVRYEQYF
V gene: TRBV19; D gene: NA; clone size: NA; J gene: TRBJ1-1; CDR3 DNA: TGTGCCAGTAGTAATCAGGGCGGGAACACTGAAGCTTTCTTT; CDR3 protein: CASSNQGGNTEAFF
V gene: TRBV5-1; D gene: NA; clone size: NA; J gene: TRBJ2-1; CDR3 DNA: TGCGCCAGCAGATCAGTCGGTGAGCAGTTCTTC; CDR3 protein: CASRSVGEQFF
V gene: TRBV5-1; D gene: NA; clone size: NA; J gene: TRBJ2-7; CDR3 DNA: TGCGCCAGCATGGGGAGCCAAACCTACGAGCAGTACTTC; CDR3 protein: CASMGSQTYEQYF
V gene: TRBV5-1; D gene: NA; clone size: NA; J gene: TRBJ2-3; CDR3 DNA: TGCGCCAGCAGTCGCGATCCAGGGGGAGGCGGCACAGATACGCAGTATTTT; CDR3 protein: CASSRDPGGGGTDTQYF
V gene: TRBV7-2; D gene: NA; clone size: NA; J gene: TRBJ2-7; CDR3 DNA: TGTGCCAGCAGCTTAGTGTCCAGCTCAGACTACGAGCAGTACTTC; CDR3 protein: CASSLVSSSDYEQYF
V gene: TRBV6-1; D gene: TRBD1; clone size: NA; J gene: TRBJ1-1; CDR3 DNA: TGTGCCAGCAGTGAAGTACAGGGGGCCGGTGAAGCTTTCTTT; CDR3 protein: CASSEVQGAGEAFF
V gene: TRBV5-6; D gene: NA; clone size: NA; J gene: TRBJ1-5; CDR3 DNA: TGTGCCAGCAGCGTGGAGGACAGATGGGGCAATCAGCCCCAGCATTTT; CDR3 protein: CASSVEDRWGNQPQHF
V gene: TRBV9; D gene: TRBD1; clone size: NA; J gene: TRBJ2-7; CDR3 DNA: TGTGCCAGCAGCGTAGCTACGGGACAGGACTCATACGAGCAGTACTTC; CDR3 protein: CASSVATGQDSYEQYF
V gene: TRBV7-2; D gene: NA; clone size: once; J gene: TRBJ2-6; CDR3 DNA: TGTGCCAGCAGCCACCCCGGTGGGGCCAACGTCCTGACTTTC; CDR3 protein: CASSHPGGANVLTF
V gene: TRBV24-1; D gene: NA; clone size: NA; J gene: TRBJ1-2; CDR3 DNA: TGTGCCACCAGTGACTCGGGGACAAACTATGGCTACACCTTC; CDR3 protein: CATSDSGTNYGYTF
V gene: TRBV6-5; D gene: NA; clone size: NA; J gene: TRBJ1-1; CDR3 DNA: TGTGCCAGCCAAACCCCGGGAGCGGAAGCTTTCTTT; CDR3 protein: CASQTPGAEAFF
V gene: TRBV27; D gene: NA; clone size: NA; J gene: TRBJ1-1; CDR3 DNA: TGTGCCAGCAGTTTATCCCGGGTCGGGAACACTGAAGCTTTCTTT; CDR3 protein: CASSLSRVGNTEAFF
V gene: TRBV28; D gene: NA; clone size: NA; J gene: TRBJ1-5; CDR3 DNA: TGTGCCAGCCGACGACAGTACAATCAGCCCCAGCATTTT; CDR3 protein: CASRRQYNQPQHF
V gene: TRBV7-6; D gene: NA; clone size: NA; J gene: TRBJ2-1; CDR3 DNA: TGTGCCAGCAGGGCTTGGGGGAGCAATGAGCAGTTCTTC; CDR3 protein: CASRAWGSNEQFF
V gene: TRBV30; D gene: TRBD1; clone size: NA; J gene: TRBJ1-2; CDR3 DNA: TGTGCCTGGCTTGACAGGGGGTCTAACTATGGCTACACCTTC; CDR3 protein: CAWLDRGSNYGYTF
V gene: TRBV4-1; D gene: NA; clone size: NA; J gene: TRBJ1-1; CDR3 DNA: TGCGCCAGCAGCCTGCCCACTCAGGGAGGGACTGAAGCTTTCTTT; CDR3 protein: CASSLPTQGGTEAFF
V gene: TRBV18; D gene: NA; clone size: once; J gene: TRBJ2-7; CDR3 DNA: TGTGCCAGCTCTGCCCCGGGGGGCTCCTTCTCCTACGAGCAGTACTTC; CDR3 protein: CASSAPGGSFSYEQYF
V gene: TRBV28; D gene: NA; clone size: NA; J gene: TRBJ2-7; CDR3 DNA: TGTGCCAGCAGTTTAATTGGGGGCGGCGAGCAGTACTTC; CDR3 protein: CASSLIGGGEQYF
V gene: TRBV12-3/TRBV12-4; D gene: TRBD2; clone size: NA; J gene: TRBJ2-1; CDR3 DNA: TGTGCCAGCAGTAGGACTAGCGGAAATGAGCAGTTCTTC; CDR3 protein: CASSRTSGNEQFF
V gene: TRBV5-4; D gene: TRBD1; clone size: NA; J gene: TRBJ2-1; CDR3 DNA: TGTGCCAGCAGTTCGCCAGGGACAGGGGAGGGTGAGCAGTTCTTC; CDR3 protein: CASSSPGTGEGEQFF
V gene: TRBV5-4; D gene: NA; clone size: few; J gene: TRBJ1-5; CDR3 DNA: TGTGCCAGCAGCCAGGCTGTTCTGAGCAATCAGCCCCAGCATTTT; CDR3 protein: CASSQAVLSNQPQHF
V gene: TRBV6-6; D gene: NA; clone size: NA; J gene: TRBJ1-5; CDR3 DNA: TGTGCCAGCAGTTACTCGTGGGGAGGTGAGCCCCAGCATTTT; CDR3 protein: CASSYSWGGEPQHF
V gene: TRBV28; D gene: TRBD1; clone size: NA; J gene: TRBJ1-6; CDR3 DNA: TGTGCCAGCAGAGAGAGTGACAGGGAGCGGAATTCACCCCTCCACTTT; CDR3 protein: CASRESDRERNSPLHF